The text below deals with one TCR beta chain. Its cognate antigen is unknown. The entry originates in a study of human CD8 memory T cell subsets. Libraries of TCR beta chains were produced by 5' RACE (UMI-labeled). For each CDR3 protein, TCRdb gives one entry from its re-call of the 5' RACE reads, without DNA. This sample's table reports about 5,000 distinct CDR3 sequences. The CDR3 is 17 amino acids. Looked up from germline, CDR1 is MGHDK and CDR2 is SYGVNS. Findings of the study overall: High, similar diversity marked stem-like memory and precursor exhausted T cells but not effector memory cells. It was only the T cell receptor beta chains that the study sequenced.

The sample taken for sequencing was CD8+ T cells from PBMCs. The chain is built from TRBV25-1 and TRBJ2-1. The TCR was taken from a human donor in good health. This chain's CDR3 is CASSESEKQGPYNEQFF.